These T cell receptor beta chains were read from a single sample in a study of cytomegalovirus exposure and HLA in healthy donors. This table comes from immunoSEQ multiplex PCR, and its TCRdb copy is limited to in-frame clones, with some not included. The sample lists some 190,000 clones, around 83% occurring once. The sample taken for sequencing was PBMCs. Source of these receptors: a man between 35 and 55 years old in good health and CMV-seropositive. CDR3s include the opening cysteine and the closing phenylalanine or tryptophan. A D gene is named only where the DNA matches it firmly. Size tells how often a clone was seen (once, few, many) or the class of an expanded clone, and some rows leave it out.

len	j_gene	d_gene	abundance	v_gene	CDR3nt	CDR3aa
12	TRBJ1-2	TRBD1	NA	TRBV6-4	TGTGCCAGCAGTGGGGACAGACGAGGCTACACCTTC	CASSGDRRGYTF
15	TRBJ2-7	NA	NA	TRBV19	TGTGCCAGTAGTATAGAGACAGGAATCGCTAACGAGCAGTACTTC	CASSIETGIANEQYF
14	TRBJ2-1	TRBD1	NA	TRBV18	TGTGCCAGCTCCCCGGGACAGCCAAAAGGGGAGCAGTTCTTC	CASSPGQPKGEQFF
12	TRBJ2-7	TRBD1	many	TRBV7-9	TGTGCCTACACGGGACAGGGCTACGAGCAGTACTTC	CAYTGQGYEQYF
14	TRBJ2-4	TRBD2	NA	TRBV27	TGTGCCAGCAGTACCCGACTAGCGGGAGGAATTCAGTACTTC	CASSTRLAGGIQYF
15	TRBJ2-7	NA	NA	TRBV5-1	TGCGCCAGCAGCTTGCCCAGAATGGGGGCCGACGAGCAGTACTTC	CASSLPRMGADEQYF
17	TRBJ2-1	NA	once	TRBV7-2	TGTGCCAGCAGCTTAGGTCTCTCTCGGTACTCCTACAATGAGCAGTTCTTC	CASSLGLSRYSYNEQFF
17	TRBJ2-7	TRBD2	NA	TRBV5-1	TGCGCCAGCAGCTTCAGGACTAGCGGGAGCCCCTCCTACGAGCAGTACTTC	CASSFRTSGSPSYEQYF
16	TRBJ2-1	TRBD2	NA	TRBV5-1	TGCGCCAGCAGCTCACTAGCGGGGGATGGGTACAATGAGCAGTTCTTC	CASSSLAGDGYNEQFF
19	TRBJ1-5	TRBD1	NA	TRBV4-3	TGCGCCAGCAGCGCCAAGCCGGACAGGGGGCGAGTGGGCAATCAGCCCCAGCATTTT	CASSAKPDRGRVGNQPQHF
13	TRBJ1-3	NA	NA	TRBV28	TGTGCCATCGGGGGAGGGCCCGGAAACACCATATATTTT	CAIGGGPGNTIYF
15	TRBJ1-2	TRBD1	NA	TRBV7-2	TGTGCCAGCAGCTTAGCCCCAGACAGGGACTATGGCTACACCTTC	CASSLAPDRDYGYTF
17	TRBJ2-1	TRBD2	NA	TRBV7-9	TGTGCCAGCAGCTTAGGACTAGCGGGAGGCTCCTACAATGAGCAGTTCTTC	CASSLGLAGGSYNEQFF
15	TRBJ1-3	NA	NA	TRBV4-1	TGCGCCAGCAGCCAAGATCGGGGAGGGGGGAACACCATATATTTT	CASSQDRGGGNTIYF
13	TRBJ2-1	NA	NA	TRBV15	TGTGCCACCAGCAGAGCTAGAGACAATGAGCAGTTCTTC	CATSRARDNEQFF
13	TRBJ1-1	TRBD1	NA	TRBV30	TGTGCCTGGGACAGGGCCATGAACACTGAAGCTTTCTTT	CAWDRAMNTEAFF
15	TRBJ1-1	NA	NA	TRBV5-1	TGCGCCAGCAGCTATGGGGCGGCCCTGAACACTGAAGCTTTCTTT	CASSYGAALNTEAFF
16	TRBJ2-1	TRBD2	NA	TRBV30	TGTGCCTGGAGTCCATCCCTAGCGGTCTCCTACAATGAGCAGTTCTTC	CAWSPSLAVSYNEQFF
19	TRBJ2-1	TRBD2	NA	TRBV9	TGTGCCAGCAGCGTTACCCGCGACCTTAGCGGGAGCTCCTACAATGAGCAGTTCTTC	CASSVTRDLSGSSYNEQFF
15	TRBJ1-1	NA	NA	TRBV5-4	TGTGCCAGCAGCTTGGGTCCCGACCAGGTGACTGAAGCTTTCTTT	CASSLGPDQVTEAFF
13	TRBJ2-2	NA	once	TRBV19	TGTGCCAGTACCCAGGACATCGCCGGGGAGCTGTTTTTT	CASTQDIAGELFF
15	TRBJ2-3	NA	NA	TRBV21-1	TGTGCCAGCACTCGAACAGGGATTAGCACAGATACGCAGTATTTT	CASTRTGISTDTQYF
16	TRBJ2-2	TRBD2	few	TRBV13	TGTGCCAGCAGCCTCGGACTAGCGGGAGGGCCTGTGGAGCTGTTTTTT	CASSLGLAGGPVELFF